This entry is about one TCR beta chain. Its target is not known. The J segment lost 6 bases and the V segment lost 2 bases, leaving 6 bases of the junction unmatched. CDR3 length equals 14 residues. The TRBV12-4/TRBJ1-2 clonotypes were amplified using barcode primers with ligated adaptors. Using its own MiXCR run on the multiplex PCR reads, TCRdb lists one record per CDR3 protein. The sample includes about 860 distinct CDR3 sequences, about 12% of them seen just once. Overall study results and limits: Tumor Tregs overlapped most with tumor, then blood, naive CD4+ cells. Tumor memory CD4+ T cell TCR gene usage clustered with blood and lymph node memory CD4+ cells and lymph node naive CD4+ cells. Around 12% of tumor Treg sequences matched naive CD4+ cells.

The sorted Tregs were CD4+CD25+CD127-/low cells. Sequenced input: Tregs sorted from blood. The chain has TRBV12-3 or TRBV12-4 and TRBJ1-2; the match to TRBD1 covers 7 bases. This receptor was taken from a female donor with breast cancer. CDR3 sequence: CASSLSGTVNGYTF. DNA of the CDR3: TGTGCCAGCAGTTTATCCGGGACAGTCAATGGCTACACCTTC.